The clone carrying this T cell receptor (beta chain) was found once. This CDR3 spans 15 amino acids. Trimming took off 3 bases at V and 6 bases at J, with 15 bases between the two ends. Looked up from germline, CDR1 is SGHAT and CDR2 is FQNNGV. The entry originates in a study of blood T cell repertoires in COVID-19. Authors' data handling: Counts of nucleated cells, estimated from reference gene primer amplification, were obtained. Libraries were prepared by immunoSEQ multiplex PCR; TCRdb keeps only in-frame clonotypes and omits some of them. The D gene and trimming were derived from the DNA, and the V and J assignments and clone size from that table. The data hold around 200,000 clones, with 70% to 90% observed a single time.

The V gene is TRBV11-2, the J gene TRBJ2-1; TRBD2 might be the D (7 bases). The sample was peripheral blood. The receptor was derived from a woman aged 45-59 years with acute or convalescent COVID-19. The DNA of the CDR3 is TGTGCCAGCAGCTTTGGAGGGGGGGCCTCCAATGAGCAGTTCTTC. Amino acid sequence: CASSFGGGASNEQFF.